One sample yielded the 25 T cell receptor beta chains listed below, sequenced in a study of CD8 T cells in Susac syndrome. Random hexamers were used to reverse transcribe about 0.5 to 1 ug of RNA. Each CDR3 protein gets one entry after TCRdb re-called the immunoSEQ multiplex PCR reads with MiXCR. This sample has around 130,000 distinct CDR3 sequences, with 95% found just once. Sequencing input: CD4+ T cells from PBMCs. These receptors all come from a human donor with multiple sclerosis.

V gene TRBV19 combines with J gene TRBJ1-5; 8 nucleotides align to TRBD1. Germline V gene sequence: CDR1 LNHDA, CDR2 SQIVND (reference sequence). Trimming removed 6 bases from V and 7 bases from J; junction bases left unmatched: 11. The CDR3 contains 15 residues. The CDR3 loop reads CASRSGQGGWQPQHF. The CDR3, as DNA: TGTGCCAGTAGATCCGGACAGGGAGGATGGCAGCCCCAGCATTTT.

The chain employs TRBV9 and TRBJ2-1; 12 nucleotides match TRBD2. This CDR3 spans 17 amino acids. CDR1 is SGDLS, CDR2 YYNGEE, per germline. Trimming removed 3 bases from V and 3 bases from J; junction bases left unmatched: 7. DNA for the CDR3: TGTGCCAGCAGCGCAGAGACTAGCGGGAGTTTCTACAATGAGCAGTTCTTC. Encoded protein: CASSAETSGSFYNEQFF.

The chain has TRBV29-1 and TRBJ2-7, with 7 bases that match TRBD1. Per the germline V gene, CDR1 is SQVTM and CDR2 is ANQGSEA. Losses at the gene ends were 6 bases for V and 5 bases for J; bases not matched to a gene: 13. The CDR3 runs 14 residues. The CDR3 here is CSVKAGTALNEQYF. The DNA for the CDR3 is TGCAGCGTGAAAGCCGGGACAGCTCTGAACGAGCAGTACTTC.

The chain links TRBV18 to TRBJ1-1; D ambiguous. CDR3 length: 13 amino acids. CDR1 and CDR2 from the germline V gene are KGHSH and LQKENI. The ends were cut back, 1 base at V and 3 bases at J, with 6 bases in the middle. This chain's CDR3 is CASSPQLDTEAFF. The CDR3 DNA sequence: TGTGCCAGCTCACCACAACTGGACACTGAAGCTTTCTTT.

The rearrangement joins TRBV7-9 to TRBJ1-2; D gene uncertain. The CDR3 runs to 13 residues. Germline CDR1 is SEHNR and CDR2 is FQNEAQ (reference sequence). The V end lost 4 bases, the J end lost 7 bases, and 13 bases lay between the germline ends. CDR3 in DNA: TGTGCCAGCAGCTCCCGCAGGCTCCTTGGCTACACCTTC. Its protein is CASSSRRLLGYTF.

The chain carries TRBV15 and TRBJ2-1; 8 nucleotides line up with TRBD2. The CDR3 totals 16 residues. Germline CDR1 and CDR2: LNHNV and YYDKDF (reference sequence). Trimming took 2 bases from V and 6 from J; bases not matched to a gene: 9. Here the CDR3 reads CATSRKAGGPGNEQFF. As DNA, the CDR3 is TGTGCCACCAGCAGAAAGGCGGGGGGCCCTGGCAATGAGCAGTTCTTC. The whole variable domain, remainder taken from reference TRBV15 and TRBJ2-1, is DAMVIQNPRYQVTQFGKPVTLSCSQTLNHNVMYWYQQKSSQAPKLLFHYYDKDFNNEADTPDNFQSRRPNTSFCFLDIRSPGLGDTAMYLCATSRKAGGPGNEQFFGPGTRLTVL.

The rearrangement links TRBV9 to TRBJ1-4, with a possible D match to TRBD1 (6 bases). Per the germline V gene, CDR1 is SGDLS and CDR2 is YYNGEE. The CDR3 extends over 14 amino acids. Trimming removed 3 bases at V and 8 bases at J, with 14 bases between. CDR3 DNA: TGTGCCAGCAGCGAGGGACATGCTGTCGAAAAACTGTTTTTT. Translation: CASSEGHAVEKLFF.

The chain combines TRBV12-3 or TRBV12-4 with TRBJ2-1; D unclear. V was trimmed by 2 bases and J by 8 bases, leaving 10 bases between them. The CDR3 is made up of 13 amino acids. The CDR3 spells CASSLRDSDEQFF. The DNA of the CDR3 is TGTGCCAGCAGTTTACGTGACTCTGATGAGCAGTTCTTC.

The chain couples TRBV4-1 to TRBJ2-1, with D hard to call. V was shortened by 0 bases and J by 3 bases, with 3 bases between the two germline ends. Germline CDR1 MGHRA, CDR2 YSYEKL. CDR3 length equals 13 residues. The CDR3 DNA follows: TGCGCCAGCAGCCAAGACTACTACAATGAGCAGTTCTTC. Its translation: CASSQDYYNEQFF.

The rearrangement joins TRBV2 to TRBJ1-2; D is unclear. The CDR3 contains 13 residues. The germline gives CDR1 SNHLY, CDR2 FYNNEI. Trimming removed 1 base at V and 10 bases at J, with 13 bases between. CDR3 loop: CASSEGRPGTYTF. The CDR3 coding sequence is TGTGCCAGCAGTGAAGGGAGGCCAGGCACCTACACCTTC.

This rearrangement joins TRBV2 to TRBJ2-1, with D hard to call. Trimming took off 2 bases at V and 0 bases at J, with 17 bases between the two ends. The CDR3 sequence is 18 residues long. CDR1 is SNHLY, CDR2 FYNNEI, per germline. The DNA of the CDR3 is TGTGCCAGCAGTGAAAGGGTTTTAGGTTGGAACTCCTACAATGAGCAGTTCTTC. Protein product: CASSERVLGWNSYNEQFF. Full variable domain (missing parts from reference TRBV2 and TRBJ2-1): EPEVTQTPSHQVTQMGQEVILRCVPISNHLYFYWYRQILGQKVEFLVSFYNNEISEKSEIFDDQFSVERPDGSNFTLKIRSTKLEDSAMYFCASSERVLGWNSYNEQFFGPGTRLTVL.

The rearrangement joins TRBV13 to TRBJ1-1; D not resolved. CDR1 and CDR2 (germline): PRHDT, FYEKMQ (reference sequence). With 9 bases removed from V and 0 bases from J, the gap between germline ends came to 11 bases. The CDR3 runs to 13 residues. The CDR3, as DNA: TGTGCCAGTAAGCTTAGACTGAACACTGAAGCTTTCTTT. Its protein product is CASKLRLNTEAFF.

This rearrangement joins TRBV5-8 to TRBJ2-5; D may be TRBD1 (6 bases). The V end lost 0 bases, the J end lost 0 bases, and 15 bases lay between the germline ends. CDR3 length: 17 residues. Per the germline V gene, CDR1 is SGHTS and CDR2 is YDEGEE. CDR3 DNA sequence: TGTGCCAGCAGCTTGGTTATCGGGACACCGTACCAAGAGACCCAGTACTTC. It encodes CASSLVIGTPYQETQYF.

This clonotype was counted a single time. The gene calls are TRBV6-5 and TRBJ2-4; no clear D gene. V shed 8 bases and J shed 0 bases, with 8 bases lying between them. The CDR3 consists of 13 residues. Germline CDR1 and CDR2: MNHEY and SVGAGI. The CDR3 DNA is TGTGCCAGCGGCGGAGTAGCCAAAAACATTCAGTACTTC. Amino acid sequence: CASGGVAKNIQYF.

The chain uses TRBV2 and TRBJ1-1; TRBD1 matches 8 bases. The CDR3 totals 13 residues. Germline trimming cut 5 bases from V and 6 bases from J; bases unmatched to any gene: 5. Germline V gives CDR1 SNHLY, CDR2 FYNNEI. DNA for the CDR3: TGTGCCAGCAGTTACCGGACAGGGCCTGAAGCTTTCTTT. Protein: CASSYRTGPEAFF.

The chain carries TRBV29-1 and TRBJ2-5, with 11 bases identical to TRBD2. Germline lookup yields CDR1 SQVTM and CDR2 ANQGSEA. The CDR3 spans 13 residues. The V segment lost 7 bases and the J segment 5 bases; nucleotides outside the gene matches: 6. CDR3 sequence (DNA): TGCAGCGCCGGGACTAGCGGAAGGGAGACCCAGTACTTC. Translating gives CSAGTSGRETQYF.

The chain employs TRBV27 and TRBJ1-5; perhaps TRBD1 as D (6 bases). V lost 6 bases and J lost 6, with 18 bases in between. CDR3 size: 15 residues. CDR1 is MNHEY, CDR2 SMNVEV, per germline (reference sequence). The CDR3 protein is CASSPPGQGGQPQHF. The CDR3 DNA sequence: TGTGCCAGCAGCCCCCCGGGACAAGGGGGTCAGCCCCAGCATTTT.

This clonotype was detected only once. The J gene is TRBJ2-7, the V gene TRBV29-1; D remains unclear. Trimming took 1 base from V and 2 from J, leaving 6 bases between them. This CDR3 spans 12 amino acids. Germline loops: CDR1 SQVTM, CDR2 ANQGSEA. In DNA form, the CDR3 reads TGCAGCGTTGAAGGGTTGGCCTACGAGCAGTACTTC. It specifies CSVEGLAYEQYF.

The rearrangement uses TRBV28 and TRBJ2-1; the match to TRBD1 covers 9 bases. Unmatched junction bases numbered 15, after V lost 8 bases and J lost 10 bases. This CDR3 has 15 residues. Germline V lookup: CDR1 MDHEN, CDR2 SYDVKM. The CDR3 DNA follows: TGTGCCAGCGGCAGGTCGGGGACAGGGCTGTCGGAGCAGTTCTTC. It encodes CASGRSGTGLSEQFF.

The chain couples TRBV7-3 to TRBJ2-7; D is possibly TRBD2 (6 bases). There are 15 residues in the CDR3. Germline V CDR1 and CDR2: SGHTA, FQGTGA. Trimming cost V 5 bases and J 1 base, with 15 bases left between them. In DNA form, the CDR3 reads TGTGCCAGCAGCCGTGACGGGACTTCGTCCTACGAGCAGTACTTC. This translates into CASSRDGTSSYEQYF.

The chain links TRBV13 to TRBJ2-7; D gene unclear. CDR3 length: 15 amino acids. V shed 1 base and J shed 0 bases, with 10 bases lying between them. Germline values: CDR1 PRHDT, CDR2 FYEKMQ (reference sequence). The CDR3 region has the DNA TGTGCCAGCAGCTTAGATCGGCAAAGCTCCTACGAGCAGTACTTC. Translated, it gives CASSLDRQSSYEQYF.

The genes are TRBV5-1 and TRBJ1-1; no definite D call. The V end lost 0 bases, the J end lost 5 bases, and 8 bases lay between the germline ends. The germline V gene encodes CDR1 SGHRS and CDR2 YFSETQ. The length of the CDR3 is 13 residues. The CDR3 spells CASSLVRATEAFF. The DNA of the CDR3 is TGCGCCAGCAGCTTGGTTCGAGCGACTGAAGCTTTCTTT. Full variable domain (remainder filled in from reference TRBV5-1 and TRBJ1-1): KAGVTQTPRYLIKTRGQQVTLSCSPISGHRSVSWYQQTPGQGLQFLFEYFSETQRNKGNFPGRFSGRQFSNSRSEMNVSTLELGDSALYLCASSLVRATEAFFGQGTRLTVV.

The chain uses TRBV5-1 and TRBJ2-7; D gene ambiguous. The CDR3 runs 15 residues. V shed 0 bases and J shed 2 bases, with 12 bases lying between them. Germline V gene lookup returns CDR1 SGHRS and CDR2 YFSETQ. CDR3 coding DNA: TGCGCCAGCAGCTTGGCCCCAGGAAATACCTACGAGCAGTACTTC. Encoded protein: CASSLAPGNTYEQYF.

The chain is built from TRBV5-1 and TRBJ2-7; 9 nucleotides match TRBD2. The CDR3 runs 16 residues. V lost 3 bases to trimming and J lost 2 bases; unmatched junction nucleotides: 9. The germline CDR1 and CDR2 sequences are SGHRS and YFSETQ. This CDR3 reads CASSSGLAIVPYEQYF. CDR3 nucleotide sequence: TGCGCCAGCAGCTCAGGACTAGCGATTGTACCCTACGAGCAGTACTTC.

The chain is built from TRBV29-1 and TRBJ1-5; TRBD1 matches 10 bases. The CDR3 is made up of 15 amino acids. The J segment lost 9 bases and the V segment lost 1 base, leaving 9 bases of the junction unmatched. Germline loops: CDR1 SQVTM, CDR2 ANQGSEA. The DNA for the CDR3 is TGCAGCGTTGAAGCAAGCCGGACAGGGGGTCGGCCCCAGCATTTT. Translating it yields CSVEASRTGGRPQHF.